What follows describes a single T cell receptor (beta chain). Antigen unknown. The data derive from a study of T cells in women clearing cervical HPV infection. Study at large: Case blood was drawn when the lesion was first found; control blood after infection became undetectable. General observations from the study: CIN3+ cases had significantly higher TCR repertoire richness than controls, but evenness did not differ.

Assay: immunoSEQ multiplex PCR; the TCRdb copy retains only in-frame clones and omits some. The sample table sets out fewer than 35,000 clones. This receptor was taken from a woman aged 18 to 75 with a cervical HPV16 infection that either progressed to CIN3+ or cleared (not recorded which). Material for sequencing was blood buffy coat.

CDR3 DNA (partial): TGCAGTGCTTCGCCTTTAACGGGGGTCGAGAAGACC. This sequence encodes CSASPLTGVEKT. The whole CDR3 sequence reads CSASPLTGVEKTQYF. The chain joins TRBV20-1 to TRBJ2-5; perhaps TRBD2 as D (6 bases). The read stops 3 residues short of the end of the CDR3; the missing end is completed from the germline J gene. CDR1 and CDR2 from the germline V gene are DFQATT and SNEGSKA (reference sequence). Trimming stripped 5 bases from V and 6 bases from J, with 22 bases between. The CDR3 extends over 15 amino acids.